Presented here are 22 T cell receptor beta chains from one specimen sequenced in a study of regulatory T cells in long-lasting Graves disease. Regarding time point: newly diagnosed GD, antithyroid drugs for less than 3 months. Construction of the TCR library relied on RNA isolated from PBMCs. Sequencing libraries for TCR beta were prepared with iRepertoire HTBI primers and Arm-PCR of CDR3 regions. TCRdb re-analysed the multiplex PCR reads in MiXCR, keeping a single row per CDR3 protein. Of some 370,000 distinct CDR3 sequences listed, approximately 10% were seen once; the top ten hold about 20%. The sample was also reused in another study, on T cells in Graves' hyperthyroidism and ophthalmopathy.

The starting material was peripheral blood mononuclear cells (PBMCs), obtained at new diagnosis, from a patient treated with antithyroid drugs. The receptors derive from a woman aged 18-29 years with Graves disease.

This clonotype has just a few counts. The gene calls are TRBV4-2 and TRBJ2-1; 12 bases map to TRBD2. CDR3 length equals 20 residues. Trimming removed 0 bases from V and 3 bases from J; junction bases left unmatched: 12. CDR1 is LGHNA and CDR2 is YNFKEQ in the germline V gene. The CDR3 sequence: CASSQERGSRLAGDYNEQFF. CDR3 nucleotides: TGTGCCAGCAGCCAAGAGAGGGGGTCTAGACTAGCGGGGGACTACAATGAGCAGTTCTTC.

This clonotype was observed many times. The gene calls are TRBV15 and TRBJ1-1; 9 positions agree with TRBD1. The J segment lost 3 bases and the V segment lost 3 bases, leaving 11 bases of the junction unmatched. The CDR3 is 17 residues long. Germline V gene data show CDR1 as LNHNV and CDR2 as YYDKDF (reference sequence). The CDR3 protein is CATSSGLWTGEYTEAFF. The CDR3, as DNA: TGTGCCACCAGCAGCGGGCTTTGGACAGGGGAATACACTGAAGCTTTCTTT. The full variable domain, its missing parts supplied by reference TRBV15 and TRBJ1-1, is DAMVIQNPRYQVTQFGKPVTLSCSQTLNHNVMYWYQQKSSQAPKLLFHYYDKDFNNEADTPDNFQSRRPNTSFCFLDIRSPGLGDTAMYLCATSSGLWTGEYTEAFFGQGTRLTVV.

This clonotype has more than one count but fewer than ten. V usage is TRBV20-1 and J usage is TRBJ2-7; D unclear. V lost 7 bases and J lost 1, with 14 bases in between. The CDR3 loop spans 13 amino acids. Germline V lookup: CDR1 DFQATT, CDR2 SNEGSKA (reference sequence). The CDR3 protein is CSVEAVNSYEQYV. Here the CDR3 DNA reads TGCAGTGTAGAGGCCGTGAATTCCTACGAGCAGTACGTC.

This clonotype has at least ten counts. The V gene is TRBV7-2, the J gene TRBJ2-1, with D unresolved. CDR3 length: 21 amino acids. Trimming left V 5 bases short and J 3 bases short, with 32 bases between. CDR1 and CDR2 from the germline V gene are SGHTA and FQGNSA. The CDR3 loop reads CASSAESQPLLSPMGYNEQFF. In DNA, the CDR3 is TGTGCCAGCAGCGCTGAGTCACAGCCCCTCTTGTCCCCTATGGGCTACAATGAGCAGTTCTTC.

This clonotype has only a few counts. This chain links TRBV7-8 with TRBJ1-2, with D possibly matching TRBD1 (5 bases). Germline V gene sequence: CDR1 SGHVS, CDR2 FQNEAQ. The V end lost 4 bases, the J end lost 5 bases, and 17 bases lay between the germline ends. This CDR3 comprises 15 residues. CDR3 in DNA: TGTGCCAGCAGCTCACCTCAAAGGGGACTATATGGCTACACCTTC. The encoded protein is CASSSPQRGLYGYTF.

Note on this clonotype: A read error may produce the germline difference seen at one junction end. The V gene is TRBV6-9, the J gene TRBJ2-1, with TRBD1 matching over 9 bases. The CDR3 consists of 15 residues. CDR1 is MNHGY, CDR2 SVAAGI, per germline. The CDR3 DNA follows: TGCGCCAGCAGTTTCGACAGGGGGGCTTTGCGTGAGCAGTTCTTC. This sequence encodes CASSFDRGALREQFF.

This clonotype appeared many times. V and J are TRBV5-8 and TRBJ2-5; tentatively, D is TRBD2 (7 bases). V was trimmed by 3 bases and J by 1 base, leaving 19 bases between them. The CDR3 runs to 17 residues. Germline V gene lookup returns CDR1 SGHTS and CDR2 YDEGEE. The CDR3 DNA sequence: TGTGCCAGCAGCTGGGGGGCGGGAGAGGTCCGCCAAGAGACCCAGTACTTC. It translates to CASSWGAGEVRQETQYF. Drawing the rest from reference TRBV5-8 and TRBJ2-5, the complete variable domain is EAGVTQSPTHLIKTRGQQATLRCSPISGHTSVYWYQQALGLGLQFLLWYDEGEERNRGNFPPRFSGRQFPNYSSELNVNALELEDSALYLCASSWGAGEVRQETQYFGPGTRLLVL.

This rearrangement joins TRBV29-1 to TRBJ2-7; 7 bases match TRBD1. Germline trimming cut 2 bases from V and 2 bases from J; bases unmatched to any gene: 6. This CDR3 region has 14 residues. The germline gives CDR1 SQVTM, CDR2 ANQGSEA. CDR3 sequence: CSVEIRDSPYEQYF. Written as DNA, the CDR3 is TGCAGCGTTGAAATCCGGGACAGCCCCTACGAGCAGTACTTC.

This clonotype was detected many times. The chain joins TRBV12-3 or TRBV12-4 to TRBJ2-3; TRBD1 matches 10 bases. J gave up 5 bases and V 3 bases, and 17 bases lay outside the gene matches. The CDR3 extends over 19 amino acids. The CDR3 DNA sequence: TGTGCCAGCAGTTTCCGATCTCCGGGACAGGGGCTGAGGAGAGATACGCAGTATTTT. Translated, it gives CASSFRSPGQGLRRDTQYF.

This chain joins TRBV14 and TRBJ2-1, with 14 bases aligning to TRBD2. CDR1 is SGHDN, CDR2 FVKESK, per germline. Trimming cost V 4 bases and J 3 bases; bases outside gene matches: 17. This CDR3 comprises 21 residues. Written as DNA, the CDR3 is TGTGCCAGCAGCCCAAGATACTCGACTAGCGGGAGGGCCTCGGGCTACAATGAGCAGTTCTTC. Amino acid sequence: CASSPRYSTSGRASGYNEQFF.

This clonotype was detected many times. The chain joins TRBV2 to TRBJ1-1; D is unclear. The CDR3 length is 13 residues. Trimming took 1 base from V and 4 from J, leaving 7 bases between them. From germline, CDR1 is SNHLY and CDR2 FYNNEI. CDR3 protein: CASSEDRPTEAFF. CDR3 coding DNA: TGTGCCAGCAGTGAAGACAGACCCACTGAAGCTTTCTTT.

The CDR3 sequence: CASSRVRGGTDTQYF. The CDR3 nucleotides are TGTGCCAGCAGTCGGGTGCGGGGGGGCACAGATACGCAGTATTTT. The chain joins TRBV6-1 to TRBJ2-3, with 8 bases lining up with TRBD2. This CDR3 is 15 amino acids long. From germline, CDR1 is MNHNS and CDR2 SASEGT. The trim removed 5 bases at V and 1 base at J, leaving 5 bases unmatched.

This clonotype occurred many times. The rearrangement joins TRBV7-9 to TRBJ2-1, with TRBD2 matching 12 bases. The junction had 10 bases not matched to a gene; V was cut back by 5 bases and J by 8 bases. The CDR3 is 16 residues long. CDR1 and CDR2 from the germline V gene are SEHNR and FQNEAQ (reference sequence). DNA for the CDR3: TGTGCCAGCAGCCCCCTACTAGCGGGAGGATTTCATGAGCAGTTCTTC. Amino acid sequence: CASSPLLAGGFHEQFF.

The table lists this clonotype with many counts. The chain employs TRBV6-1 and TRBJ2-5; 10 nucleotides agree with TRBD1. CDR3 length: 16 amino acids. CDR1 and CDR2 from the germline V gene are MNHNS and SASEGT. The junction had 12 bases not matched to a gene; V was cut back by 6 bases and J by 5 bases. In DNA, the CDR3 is TGTGCCAGCAGGGTAACCGGGACAGGGGAATGGGAGACCCAGTACTTC. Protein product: CASRVTGTGEWETQYF.

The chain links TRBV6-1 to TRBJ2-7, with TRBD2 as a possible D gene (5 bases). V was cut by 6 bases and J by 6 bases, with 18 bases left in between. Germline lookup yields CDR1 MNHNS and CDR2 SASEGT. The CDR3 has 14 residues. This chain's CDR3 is CASRNIYRGSEQYF. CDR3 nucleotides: TGTGCCAGCAGGAACATCTACCGGGGTTCCGAGCAGTACTTC.

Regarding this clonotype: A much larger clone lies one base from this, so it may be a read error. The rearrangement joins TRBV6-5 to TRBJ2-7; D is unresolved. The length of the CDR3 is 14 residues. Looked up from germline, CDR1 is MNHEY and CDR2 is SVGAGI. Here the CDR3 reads CAGSYGQELGEQYV. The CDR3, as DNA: TGTGCCGGCAGTTACGGTCAGGAGTTAGGCGAGCAGTACGTC.

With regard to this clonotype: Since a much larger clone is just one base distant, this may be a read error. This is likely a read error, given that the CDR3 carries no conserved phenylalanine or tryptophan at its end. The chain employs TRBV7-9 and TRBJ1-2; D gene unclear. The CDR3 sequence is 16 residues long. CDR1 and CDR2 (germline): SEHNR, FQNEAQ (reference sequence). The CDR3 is CASSLASSDPIYGYTL. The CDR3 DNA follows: TGCGCCAGCAGCTTGGCCTCATCTGATCCTATCTATGGCTACACCCTC.

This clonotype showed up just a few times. The CDR3 DNA follows: TGTGCCAGCAGCTCAGGGATGGGAGCTTTCTTT. Its translation: CASSSGMGAFF. V gene TRBV7-6 combines with J gene TRBJ1-1, with TRBD1 as a possible D gene (5 bases). V lost 4 bases and J lost 10, with 10 bases in between. The CDR3 loop spans 11 amino acids. Germline loops: CDR1 SGHVS, CDR2 FNYEAQ. Filled out from reference TRBV7-6 and TRBJ1-1, the complete variable domain reads GAGVSQSPRYKVTKRGQDVALRCDPISGHVSLYWYRQALGQGPEFLTYFNYEAQQDKSGLPNDRFSAERPEGSISTLTIQRTEQRDSAMYRCASSSGMGAFFGQGTRLTVV.

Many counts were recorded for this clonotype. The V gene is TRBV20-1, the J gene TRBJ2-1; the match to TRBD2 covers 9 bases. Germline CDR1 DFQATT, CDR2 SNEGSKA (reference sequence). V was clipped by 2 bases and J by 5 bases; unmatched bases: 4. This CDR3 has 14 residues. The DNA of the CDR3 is TGCAGTGCTAGATGTTTAGCGGGAGACAATGAGCAGTTCTTC. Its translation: CSARCLAGDNEQFF.

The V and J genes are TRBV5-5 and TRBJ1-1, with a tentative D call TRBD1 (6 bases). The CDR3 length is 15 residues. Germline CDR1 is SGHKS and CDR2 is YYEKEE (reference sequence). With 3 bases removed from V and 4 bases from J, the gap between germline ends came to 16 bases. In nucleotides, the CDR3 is TGTGCCAGCAGCTGGGACACCGCTGGGGTCACTGAAGCTTTCTTT. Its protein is CASSWDTAGVTEAFF.

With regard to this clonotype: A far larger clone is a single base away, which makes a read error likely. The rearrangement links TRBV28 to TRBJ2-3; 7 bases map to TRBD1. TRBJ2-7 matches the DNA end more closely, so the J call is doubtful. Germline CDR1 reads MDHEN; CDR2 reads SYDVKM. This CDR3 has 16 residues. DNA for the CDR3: TGTGCCAGCAGTTCCCCAACACAGGGGAAGGAGTGCGAGCAGTACTTC. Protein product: CASSSPTQGKECEQYF.

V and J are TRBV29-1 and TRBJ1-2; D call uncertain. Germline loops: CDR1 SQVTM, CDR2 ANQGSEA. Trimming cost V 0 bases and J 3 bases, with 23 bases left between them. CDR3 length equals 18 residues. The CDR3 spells CSVEERRLWGLKDYGYTF. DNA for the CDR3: TGCAGCGTTGAAGAGAGGCGGTTGTGGGGATTAAAGGACTATGGCTACACCTTC.